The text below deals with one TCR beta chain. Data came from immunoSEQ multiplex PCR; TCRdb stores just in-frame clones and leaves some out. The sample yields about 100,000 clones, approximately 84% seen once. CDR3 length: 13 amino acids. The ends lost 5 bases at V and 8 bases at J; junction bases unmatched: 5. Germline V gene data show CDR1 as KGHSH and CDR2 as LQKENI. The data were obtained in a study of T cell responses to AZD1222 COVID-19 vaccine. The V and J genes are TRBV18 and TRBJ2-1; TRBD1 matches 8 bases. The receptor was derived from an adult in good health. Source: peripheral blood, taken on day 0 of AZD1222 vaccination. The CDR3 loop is CASSSTGVYEQFF. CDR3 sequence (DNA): TGTGCCAGCTCATCGACAGGGGTTTATGAGCAGTTCTTC. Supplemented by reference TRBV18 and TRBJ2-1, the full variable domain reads NAGVMQNPRHLVRRRGQEARLRCSPMKGHSHVYWYRQLPEEGLKFMVYLQKENIIDESGMPKERFSAEFPKEGPSILRIQQVVRGDSAAYFCASSSTGVYEQFFGPGTRLTVL.